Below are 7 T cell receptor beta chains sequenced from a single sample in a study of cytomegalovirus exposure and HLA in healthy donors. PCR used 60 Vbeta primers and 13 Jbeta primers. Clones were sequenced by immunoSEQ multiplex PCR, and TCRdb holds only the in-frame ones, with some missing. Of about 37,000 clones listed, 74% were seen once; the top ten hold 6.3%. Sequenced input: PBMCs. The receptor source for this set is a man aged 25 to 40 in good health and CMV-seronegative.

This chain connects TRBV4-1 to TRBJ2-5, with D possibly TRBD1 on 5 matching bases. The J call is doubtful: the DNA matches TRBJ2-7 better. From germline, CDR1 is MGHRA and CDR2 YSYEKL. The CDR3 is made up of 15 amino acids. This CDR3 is CASSQEQVGAYEQYF. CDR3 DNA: TGCGCCAGCAGCCAAGAACAGGTGGGCGCTTACGAGCAGTACTTC.

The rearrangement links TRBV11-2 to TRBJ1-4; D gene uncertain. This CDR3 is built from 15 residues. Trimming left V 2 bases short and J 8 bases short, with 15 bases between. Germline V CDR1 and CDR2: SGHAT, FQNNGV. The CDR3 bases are TGTGCCAGCAGCTTATCTCTGGAGCCGGAGGAAAAACTGTTTTTT. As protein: CASSLSLEPEEKLFF. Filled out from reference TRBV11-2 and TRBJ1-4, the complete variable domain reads EAGVAQSPRYKIIEKRQSVAFWCNPISGHATLYWYQQILGQGPKLLIQFQNNGVVDDSQLPKDRFSAERLKGVDSTLKIQPAKLEDSAVYLCASSLSLEPEEKLFFGSGTQLSVL.

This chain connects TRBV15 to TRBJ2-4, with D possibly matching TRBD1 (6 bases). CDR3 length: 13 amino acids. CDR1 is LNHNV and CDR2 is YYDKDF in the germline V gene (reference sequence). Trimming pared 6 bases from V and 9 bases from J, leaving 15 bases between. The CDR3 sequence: CATSPNRVGIQYF. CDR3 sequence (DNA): TGTGCCACCAGTCCCAACAGGGTCGGCATTCAGTACTTC.

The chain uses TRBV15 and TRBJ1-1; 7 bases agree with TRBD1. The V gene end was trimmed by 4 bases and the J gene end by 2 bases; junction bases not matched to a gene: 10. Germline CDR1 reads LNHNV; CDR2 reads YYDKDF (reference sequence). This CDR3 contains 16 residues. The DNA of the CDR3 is TGTGCCACCAGCACCTACTGGGGGACAGAAAACACTGAAGCTTTCTTT. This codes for CATSTYWGTENTEAFF.

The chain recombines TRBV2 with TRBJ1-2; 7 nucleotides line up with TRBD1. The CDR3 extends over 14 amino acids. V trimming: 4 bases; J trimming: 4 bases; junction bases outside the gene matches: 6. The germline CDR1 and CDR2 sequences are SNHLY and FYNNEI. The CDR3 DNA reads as TGTGCCAGCAGTGCGGGACAGCCAGTCTATGGCTACACCTTC. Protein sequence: CASSAGQPVYGYTF. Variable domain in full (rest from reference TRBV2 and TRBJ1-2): EPEVTQTPSHQVTQMGQEVILRCVPISNHLYFYWYRQILGQKVEFLVSFYNNEISEKSEIFDDQFSVERPDGSNFTLKIRSTKLEDSAMYFCASSAGQPVYGYTFGSGTRLTVV.

The CDR3 region has the DNA TGTGCCAGCAGCTTAGAAAGCAACACTGAAGCTTTCTTT. Translation: CASSLESNTEAFF. This sequence joins TRBV11-2 and TRBJ1-1, with D uncertain. Looked up from germline, CDR1 is SGHAT and CDR2 is FQNNGV. Trimming stripped 0 bases from V and 2 bases from J, with 4 bases between. The CDR3 is 13 amino acids.

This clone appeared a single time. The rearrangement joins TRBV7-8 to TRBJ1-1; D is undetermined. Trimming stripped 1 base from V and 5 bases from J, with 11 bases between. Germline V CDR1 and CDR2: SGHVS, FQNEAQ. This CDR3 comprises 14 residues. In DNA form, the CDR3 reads TGTGCCAGCAGCTTAGGCGTAGGAGGAACTGAAGCTTTCTTT. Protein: CASSLGVGGTEAFF.